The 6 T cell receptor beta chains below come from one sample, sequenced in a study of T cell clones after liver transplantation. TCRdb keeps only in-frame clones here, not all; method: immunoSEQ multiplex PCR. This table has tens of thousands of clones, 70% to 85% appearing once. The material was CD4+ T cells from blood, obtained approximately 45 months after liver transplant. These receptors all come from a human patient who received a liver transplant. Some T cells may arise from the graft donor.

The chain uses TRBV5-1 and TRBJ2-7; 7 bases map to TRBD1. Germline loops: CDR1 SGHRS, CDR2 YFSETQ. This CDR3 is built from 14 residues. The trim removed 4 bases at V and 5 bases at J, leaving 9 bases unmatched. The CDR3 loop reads CASSQTGTANEQYF. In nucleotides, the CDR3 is TGCGCCAGCAGCCAGACCGGGACAGCAAACGAGCAGTACTTC.

CDR3 nucleotides: TGTGCCAGCAGCTTGGCCGTAGCGGGAGCCTACAATGAGCAGTTCTTC. Amino acid sequence: CASSLAVAGAYNEQFF. This chain uses TRBV5-4 with TRBJ2-1; 9 nucleotides align to TRBD2. The V and J ends lost 0 bases and 2 bases, in that order; junction bases with no gene match: 3. Germline V CDR1 and CDR2: SGHNT, YYREEE (reference sequence). The length of the CDR3 is 16 residues.

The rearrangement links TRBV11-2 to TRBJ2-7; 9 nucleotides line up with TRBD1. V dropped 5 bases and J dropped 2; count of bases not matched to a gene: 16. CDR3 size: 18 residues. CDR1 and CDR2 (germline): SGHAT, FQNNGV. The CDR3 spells CASSLIFIQGAIPYEQYF. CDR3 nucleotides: TGTGCCAGCAGCCTCATCTTCATACAGGGGGCGATTCCCTACGAGCAGTACTTC. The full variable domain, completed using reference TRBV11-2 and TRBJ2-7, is EAGVAQSPRYKIIEKRQSVAFWCNPISGHATLYWYQQILGQGPKLLIQFQNNGVVDDSQLPKDRFSAERLKGVDSTLKIQPAKLEDSAVYLCASSLIFIQGAIPYEQYFGPGTRLTVT.

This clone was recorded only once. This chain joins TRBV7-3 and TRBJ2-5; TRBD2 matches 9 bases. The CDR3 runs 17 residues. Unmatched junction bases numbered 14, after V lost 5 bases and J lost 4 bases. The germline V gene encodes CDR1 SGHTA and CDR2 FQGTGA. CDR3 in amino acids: CASSPNGLAGKGETQYF. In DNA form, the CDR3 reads TGTGCCAGCAGCCCAAACGGGCTAGCGGGAAAGGGAGAGACCCAGTACTTC.

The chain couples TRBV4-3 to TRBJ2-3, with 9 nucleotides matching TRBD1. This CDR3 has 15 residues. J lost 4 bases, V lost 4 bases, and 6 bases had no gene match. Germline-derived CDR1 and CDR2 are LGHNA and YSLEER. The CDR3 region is CASSPRTGVADTQYF. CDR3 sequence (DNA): TGCGCCAGCAGCCCCCGGACAGGGGTGGCAGATACGCAGTATTTT.

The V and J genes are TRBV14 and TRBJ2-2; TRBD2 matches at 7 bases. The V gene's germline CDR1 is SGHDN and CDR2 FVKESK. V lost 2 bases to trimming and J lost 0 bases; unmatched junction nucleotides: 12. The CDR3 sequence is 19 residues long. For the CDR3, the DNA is TGTGCCAGCAGCCAATTAGACCAGCGGGGTCCCCCGAACACCGGGGAGCTGTTTTTT. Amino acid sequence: CASSQLDQRGPPNTGELFF.